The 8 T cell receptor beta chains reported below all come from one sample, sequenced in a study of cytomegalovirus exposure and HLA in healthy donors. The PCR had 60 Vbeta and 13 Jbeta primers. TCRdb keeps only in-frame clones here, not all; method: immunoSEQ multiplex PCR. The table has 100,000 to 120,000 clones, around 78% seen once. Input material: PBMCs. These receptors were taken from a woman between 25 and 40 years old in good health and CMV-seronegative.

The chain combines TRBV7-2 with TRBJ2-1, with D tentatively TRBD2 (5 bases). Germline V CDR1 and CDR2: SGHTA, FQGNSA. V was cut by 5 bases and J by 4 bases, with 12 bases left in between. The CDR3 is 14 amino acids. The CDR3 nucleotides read TGTGCCAGCAGCCGAAGCGGTCTTTACAATGAGCAGTTCTTC. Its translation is CASSRSGLYNEQFF.

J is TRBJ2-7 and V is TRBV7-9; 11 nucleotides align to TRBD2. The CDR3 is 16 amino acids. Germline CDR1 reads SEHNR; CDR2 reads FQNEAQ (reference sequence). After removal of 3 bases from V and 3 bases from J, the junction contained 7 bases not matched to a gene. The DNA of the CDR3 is TGTGCCAGCAGCTTTGGAAAGGGGACTAGCGGCTACGAGCAGTACTTC. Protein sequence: CASSFGKGTSGYEQYF.

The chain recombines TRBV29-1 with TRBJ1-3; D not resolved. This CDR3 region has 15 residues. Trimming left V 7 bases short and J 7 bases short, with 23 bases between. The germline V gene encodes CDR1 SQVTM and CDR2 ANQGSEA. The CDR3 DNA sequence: TGCAGCGCAAATACTGGGCCGTTAGTAGGTAACACCATATATTTT. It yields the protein CSANTGPLVGNTIYF.

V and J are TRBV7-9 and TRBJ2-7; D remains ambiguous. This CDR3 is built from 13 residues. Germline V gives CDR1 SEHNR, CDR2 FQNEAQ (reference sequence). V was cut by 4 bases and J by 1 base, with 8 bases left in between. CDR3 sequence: CASSSLKSYEQYF. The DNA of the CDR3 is TGTGCCAGCAGCTCCCTTAAATCCTACGAGCAGTACTTC.

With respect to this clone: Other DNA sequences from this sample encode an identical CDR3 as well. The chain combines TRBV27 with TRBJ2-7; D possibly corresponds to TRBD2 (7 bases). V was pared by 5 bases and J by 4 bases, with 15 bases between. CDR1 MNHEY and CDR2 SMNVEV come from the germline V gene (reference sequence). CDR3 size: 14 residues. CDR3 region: CASSPTGGPYEQYF. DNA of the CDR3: TGTGCCAGCAGTCCCACCGGGGGGCCTTACGAGCAGTACTTC.

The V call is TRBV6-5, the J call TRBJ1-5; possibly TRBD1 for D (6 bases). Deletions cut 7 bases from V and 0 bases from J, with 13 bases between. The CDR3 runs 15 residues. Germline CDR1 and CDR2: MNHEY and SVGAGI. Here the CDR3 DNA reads TGTGCCAGCATGCCGGGACAATATAGCAATCAGCCCCAGCATTTT. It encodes CASMPGQYSNQPQHF.

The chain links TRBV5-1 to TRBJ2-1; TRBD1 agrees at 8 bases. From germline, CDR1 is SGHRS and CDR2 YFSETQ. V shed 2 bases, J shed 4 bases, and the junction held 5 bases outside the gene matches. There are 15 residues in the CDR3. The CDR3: CASSFRQGLYNEQFF. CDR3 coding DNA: TGCGCCAGCAGCTTTCGACAGGGGTTATACAATGAGCAGTTCTTC.

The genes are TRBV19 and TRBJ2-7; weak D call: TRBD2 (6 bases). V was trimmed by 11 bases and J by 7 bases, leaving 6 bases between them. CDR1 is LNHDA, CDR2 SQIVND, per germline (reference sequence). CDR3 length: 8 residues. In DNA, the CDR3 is TGTGCCGGAGGGGAGCAGTACTTC. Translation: CAGGEQYF.